The 2 T cell receptor beta chains in this list originate from one sample, sequenced in a study of T cell responses to AZD1222 COVID-19 vaccine. Only in-frame clones appear in the TCRdb table, and some are missing; sequencing was by immunoSEQ multiplex PCR. Of 150,000 to 200,000 clones in the sample, roughly nine tenths are singletons; the top ten hold approximately 1.6%. The material sequenced was peripheral blood, taken on day 0 of AZD1222 vaccination. These receptors were obtained from an adult in good health.

The chain uses TRBV3-1 (or the pseudogene TRBV3-2) and TRBJ2-5, with D hard to call. Per the germline V gene, CDR1 is LGHDT and CDR2 is YNNKEL (reference sequence). V was clipped by 7 bases and J by 0 bases, with 9 bases between them. This CDR3 comprises 13 residues. The CDR3 region is CASNGKYQETQYF. The CDR3, as DNA: TGTGCCAGCAACGGAAAGTACCAAGAGACCCAGTACTTC.

The chain is built from TRBV6-5 and TRBJ2-1; 10 bases are shared with TRBD2. This CDR3 spans 15 amino acids. The germline CDR1 and CDR2 sequences are MNHEY and SVGAGI. V lost 6 bases and J lost 0; bases outside the gene matches: 2. The CDR3 here is CASSRTSGSYNEQFF. In nucleotides, the CDR3 is TGTGCCAGCAGCCGGACTAGCGGCTCCTACAATGAGCAGTTCTTC.